These 9 T cell receptor beta chains were all obtained from the same sample, sequenced in a study of CD8 T cells in ankylosing spondylitis. TCRdb reanalysed the 5' RACE reads using MiXCR and keeps one entry per CDR3 protein. The sample records about 120,000 distinct CDR3 sequences, roughly an eighth being singletons. Sequenced: blood, either unsorted or a sorted T cell fraction (not recorded which). These receptors were taken from a female donor with ankylosing spondylitis or in good health (not recorded which).

V is TRBV18 and J is TRBJ2-2; TRBD1 aligns across 8 bases. The CDR3 totals 16 residues. With V trimmed by 4 bases and J by 3 bases, 7 bases remained unmatched. The germline V gene encodes CDR1 KGHSH and CDR2 LQKENI. The CDR3 nucleotides are TGTGCCAGCTCACAACCGACAGGGGCCGACACCGGGGAGCTGTTTTTT. It specifies CASSQPTGADTGELFF.

The chain is built from TRBV5-1 and TRBJ2-5; perhaps TRBD1 as D (5 bases). V lost 0 bases, J lost 5 bases, and 14 bases lay in between. This CDR3 has 15 amino acids. CDR1 SGHRS and CDR2 YFSETQ come from the germline V gene. CDR3 in amino acids: CASSLVAAKGETQYF. In DNA form, the CDR3 reads TGCGCCAGCAGCTTGGTGGCCGCGAAGGGGGAGACCCAGTACTTC.

This clonotype showed up many times. The V gene is TRBV19, the J gene TRBJ1-5; weak D call: TRBD1 (6 bases). Trimming removed 3 bases at V and 6 bases at J, with 15 bases between. Germline loops: CDR1 LNHDA, CDR2 SQIVND (reference sequence). The CDR3 totals 15 residues. The CDR3 coding sequence is TGTGCCAGTAGTATGAGGAGGGGGGAAATTCAGCCCCAGCATTTT. Translation: CASSMRRGEIQPQHF.

This clonotype has a handful of counts. The chain combines TRBV19 with TRBJ2-1, with TRBD2 matching over 7 bases. The J segment lost 0 bases and the V segment lost 6 bases, leaving 8 bases of the junction unmatched. CDR3 length: 16 residues. Germline loops: CDR1 LNHDA, CDR2 SQIVND (reference sequence). The CDR3 DNA reads TGTGCCAGTAGGGGTGGCGGGAGAGGCTCCTACAATGAGCAGTTCTTC. Translated: CASRGGGRGSYNEQFF.

This chain joins TRBV12-3 or TRBV12-4 and TRBJ1-5, with 8 bases aligning to TRBD1. With V trimmed by 5 bases and J by 5 bases, 5 bases remained unmatched. This CDR3 has 14 residues. This chain's CDR3 is CASSQDREDQPQHF. CDR3 in DNA: TGTGCCAGCAGTCAGGACAGGGAGGATCAGCCCCAGCATTTT.

At least ten counts were recorded for this clonotype. The genes are TRBV7-6 and TRBJ2-7; tentatively, D is TRBD1 (5 bases). The CDR3 is made up of 13 amino acids. Trimming cost V 1 base and J 3 bases, with 7 bases left between them. The V gene's germline CDR1 is SGHVS and CDR2 FNYEAQ. The CDR3 spells CASSLGTIYEQYF. For the CDR3, the DNA is TGTGCCAGCAGCTTAGGGACAATCTACGAGCAGTACTTC.

The chain couples TRBV20-1 to TRBJ2-5; D is ambiguous. CDR1 is DFQATT and CDR2 is SNEGSKA in the germline V gene (reference sequence). Between the trimmed V and J ends, which lost 3 bases and 2 bases, there was a span of 10 bases. This CDR3 comprises 13 residues. The CDR3 coding sequence is TGCAGTGCTAGTGTGGGGAAACAAGAGACCCAGTACTTC. Residues: CSASVGKQETQYF.

The V gene is TRBV6-5, the J gene TRBJ2-7, with 9 nucleotides matching TRBD1. Germline V gives CDR1 MNHEY, CDR2 SVGAGI. The CDR3 is 14 amino acids. V lost 2 bases, J lost 6 bases, and 5 bases stayed unmatched. In nucleotides, the CDR3 is TGTGCCAGCAGTTACCCGACAGGGGGGAGCGAGCAGTACTTC. Its protein is CASSYPTGGSEQYF.

The chain is built from TRBV6-1 and TRBJ1-1; 11 nucleotides agree with TRBD1. Germline values: CDR1 MNHNS, CDR2 SASEGT. The J segment lost 0 bases and the V segment lost 5 bases, leaving 5 bases of the junction unmatched. This CDR3 spans 16 amino acids. The CDR3 DNA reads TGTGCCAGCAGTCGGGACAGGGGGTTAATGAACACTGAAGCTTTCTTT. Translation: CASSRDRGLMNTEAFF.